This T cell receptor beta chain was profiled in a study of cytomegalovirus exposure and HLA in healthy donors. Whole-study results and caveats: About 87% or about 30% of the time was how often most TCR beta V segments were productive, according to an earlier analysis. It was in a later analysis that TCR association rates were seen to vary by HLA locus, highest for DRB1 and lowest for HLA-C. Being indistinguishable, some V segments were excluded, TRBV6-2 and TRBV6-3 among them. Evidence from a later analysis indicated that most CMV-associated TCR beta chains looked HLA-restricted.

Amplification used 60 Vbeta primers and 13 Jbeta primers. The assay was immunoSEQ multiplex PCR, and TCRdb's table has in-frame clones only and misses some. In the table there are roughly 97,000 clones, approximately 85% of which are singletons. In regard to this clone: Its specificity is unknown.

This CDR3 is 13 amino acids long. In germline, CDR1 is SGHTA, CDR2 FQGNSA. V was cut by 5 bases and J by 9 bases, with 14 bases left in between. The gene calls are TRBV7-2 and TRBJ1-5; the D gene is possibly TRBD1 (6 bases). The specimen sequenced was PBMCs. This clonotype originated in a man in his forties in good health and CMV-seropositive. The CDR3 is CASSPKGGPPQHF. CDR3 DNA sequence: TGTGCCAGCAGCCCTAAGGGGGGGCCGCCCCAGCATTTT.